What follows are 21 T cell receptor beta chains derived from one specimen sequenced in a study of cytomegalovirus exposure and HLA in healthy donors. The method was immunoSEQ multiplex PCR; TCRdb's version includes in-frame clones alone and lacks a portion of them. This sample has about 130,000 clones, with over 80% found just once. The sample comprised PBMCs. The source of these receptors is a woman aged 30 to 39 in good health and CMV-seropositive.

The V call is TRBV29-1, the J call TRBJ2-1, with D tentatively TRBD2 (6 bases). The ends were cut back, 0 bases at V and 2 bases at J, with 11 bases in the middle. The germline CDR1 and CDR2 sequences are SQVTM and ANQGSEA. The CDR3 runs to 15 residues. CDR3 in amino acids: CSVEDPRGTYNEQFF. Here the CDR3 DNA reads TGCAGCGTTGAAGATCCTCGGGGGACCTACAATGAGCAGTTCTTC.

This sequence joins TRBV5-6 and TRBJ1-2, with 11 bases that match TRBD1. V lost 2 bases, J lost 7 bases, and 4 bases stayed unmatched. The germline V gene encodes CDR1 SGHDT and CDR2 YYEEEE. CDR3 size: 14 residues. This CDR3 reads CASSFGQGAVGYTF. The CDR3, as DNA: TGTGCCAGCAGCTTCGGACAGGGGGCAGTTGGCTACACCTTC.

The chain is built from TRBV5-1 and TRBJ2-7, with 7 bases that match TRBD1. Germline values: CDR1 SGHRS, CDR2 YFSETQ. CDR3 size: 12 residues. Losses at the gene ends were 4 bases for V and 4 bases for J; bases not matched to a gene: 2. The CDR3 here is CASSTTGYEQYF. The CDR3 DNA follows: TGCGCCAGCAGCACGACAGGGTACGAGCAGTACTTC.

The DNA of the CDR3 is TGTGCCAGCAGCCCGACAGGCCGGCTGGGCACAGATACGCAGTATTTT. Its protein product is CASSPTGRLGTDTQYF. The chain recombines TRBV7-6 with TRBJ2-3, with D perhaps TRBD1 (6 bases). Germline V CDR1 and CDR2: SGHVS, FNYEAQ. V shed 5 bases and J shed 1 base, with 16 bases lying between them. The CDR3 sequence is 16 residues long.

The CDR3 DNA reads TGTGCCAGCAGAATGACAGGGGGCTCCTACGAGCAGTACTTC. Translated, it gives CASRMTGGSYEQYF. The chain recombines TRBV27 with TRBJ2-7; 9 bases align to TRBD1. CDR3 size: 14 residues. The J segment lost 0 bases and the V segment lost 6 bases, leaving 3 bases of the junction unmatched. The V gene's germline CDR1 is MNHEY and CDR2 SMNVEV (reference sequence).

CDR3 loop: CASSLGRDYEQYF. The CDR3 nucleotides read TGTGCCAGCAGCTTAGGGCGGGACTACGAGCAGTACTTC. This chain joins TRBV13 and TRBJ2-7; maybe TRBD2 (6 bases). Germline V gene lookup returns CDR1 PRHDT and CDR2 FYEKMQ (reference sequence). This CDR3 region has 13 residues. Trimming removed 0 bases at V and 3 bases at J, with 6 bases between.

This clone was recorded once. V is TRBV19 and J is TRBJ2-2; D gene uncertain. V was cut by 5 bases and J by 0 bases, with 10 bases left in between. Germline CDR1 LNHDA, CDR2 SQIVND (reference sequence). The CDR3 is 15 residues long. The CDR3 sequence is CASSFAAANTGELFF. The CDR3 DNA sequence: TGTGCCAGTAGTTTTGCGGCAGCGAACACCGGGGAGCTGTTTTTT. Full variable domain (outside the CDR3, taken from reference TRBV19 and TRBJ2-2): DGGITQSPKYLFRKEGQNVTLSCEQNLNHDAMYWYRQDPGQGLRLIYYSQIVNDFQKGDIAEGYSVSREKKESFPLTVTSAQKNPTAFYLCASSFAAANTGELFFGEGSRLTVL.

This rearrangement joins TRBV7-2 to TRBJ2-7; 7 bases are a match to TRBD1. J lost 0 bases, V lost 5 bases, and 7 bases had no gene match. The CDR3 runs 15 residues. Germline loops: CDR1 SGHTA, CDR2 FQGNSA. CDR3 sequence (DNA): TGTGCCAGCAGCCCGGACAGGTCTAACTCCTACGAGCAGTACTTC. Translating it yields CASSPDRSNSYEQYF.

This CDR3 is CASSNSGGYSNEQFF. DNA of the CDR3: TGCGCCAGCAGCAATAGCGGGGGCTATTCAAATGAGCAGTTCTTC. The chain carries TRBV4-1 and TRBJ2-1; 9 bases agree with TRBD2. V was clipped by 5 bases and J by 7 bases; unmatched bases: 9. There are 15 residues in the CDR3. Germline V CDR1 and CDR2: MGHRA, YSYEKL.

This chain uses TRBV7-2 with TRBJ2-7; 8 bases map to TRBD1. CDR1 and CDR2 from the germline V gene are SGHTA and FQGNSA. V was clipped by 2 bases and J by 3 bases; unmatched bases: 9. The CDR3 loop spans 16 amino acids. CDR3 nucleotide sequence: TGTGCCAGCAGCTTATCCGCCTCCAGGGGGCTCTACGAGCAGTACTTC. Protein product: CASSLSASRGLYEQYF.

The V call is TRBV28, the J call TRBJ1-6, with 7 bases lining up with TRBD1. The CDR3 is 14 residues long. J gave up 7 bases and V 6 bases, and 6 bases lay outside the gene matches. Germline CDR1 and CDR2: MDHEN and SYDVKM. The CDR3 sequence: CASSEDRQNSPLHF. The CDR3 DNA reads as TGTGCCAGCAGCGAGGACAGGCAAAATTCACCCCTCCACTTT. The full variable domain, rest sourced from reference TRBV28 and TRBJ1-6, is DVKVTQSSRYLVKRTGEKVFLECVQDMDHENMFWYRQDPGLGLRLIYFSYDVKMKEKGDIPEGYSVSREKKERFSLILESASTNQTSMYLCASSEDRQNSPLHFGNGTRLTVT.

V and J are TRBV29-1 and TRBJ2-5; TRBD1 agrees at 8 bases. The CDR3 covers 12 residues. Germline V CDR1 and CDR2: SQVTM, ANQGSEA. J gave up 6 bases and V 6 bases, and 6 bases lay outside the gene matches. CDR3 DNA sequence: TGCAGCGTCCAGGGGGCTGGCAAGACCCAGTACTTC. This gives the protein CSVQGAGKTQYF.

The V gene is TRBV20-1, the J gene TRBJ2-7, with D tentatively TRBD1 (5 bases). Germline V gene lookup returns CDR1 DFQATT and CDR2 SNEGSKA (reference sequence). The CDR3 spans 11 residues. V was trimmed by 6 bases and J by 4 bases, leaving 10 bases between them. CDR3 in amino acids: CSAPDSYEQYF. The CDR3 DNA follows: TGCAGTGCGCCCGACAGTTACGAGCAGTACTTC.

This chain uses TRBV13 with TRBJ1-4; 9 bases are a match to TRBD1. CDR3 length: 14 residues. J was trimmed by 7 bases and V by 5 bases; bases with no gene match: 5. The V gene's germline CDR1 is PRHDT and CDR2 FYEKMQ (reference sequence). The CDR3 DNA reads TGTGCCAGCAGCCCGGGACAGGGATCTGAAAAACTGTTTTTT. Translated, it gives CASSPGQGSEKLFF.

V usage is TRBV19 and J usage is TRBJ2-2, with a tentative D call TRBD1 (6 bases). The CDR3 spans 16 residues. Germline CDR1 LNHDA, CDR2 SQIVND (reference sequence). Trimming pared 6 bases from V and 0 bases from J, leaving 14 bases between. This CDR3 reads CASRTTGGANTGELFF. The CDR3 DNA follows: TGTGCCAGTAGAACGACAGGAGGTGCGAACACCGGGGAGCTGTTTTTT.

This clone appeared many times. The chain couples TRBV7-2 to TRBJ2-7; 9 bases are a match to TRBD2. Trimming removed 2 bases from V and 2 bases from J; junction bases left unmatched: 10. Germline assignment: CDR1 SGHTA and CDR2 FQGNSA. CDR3 length: 17 residues. The CDR3 DNA sequence: TGTGCCAGCAGCTTAAGCAGCGGGGGGCCCTACACCTACGAGCAGTACTTC. This translates into CASSLSSGGPYTYEQYF. Supplemented by reference TRBV7-2 and TRBJ2-7, the full variable domain reads GAGVSQSPSNKVTEKGKDVELRCDPISGHTALYWYRQSLGQGLEFLIYFQGNSAPDKSGLPSDRFSAERTGGSVSTLTIQRTQQEDSAVYLCASSLSSGGPYTYEQYFGPGTRLTVT.

The V and J genes are TRBV4-1 and TRBJ2-3; D is perhaps TRBD1 (6 bases). Germline V gives CDR1 MGHRA, CDR2 YSYEKL. Trimming took 4 bases from V and 3 from J, leaving 23 bases between them. The CDR3 has 18 residues. CDR3: CASSRSPRGQALTDTQYF. The CDR3 DNA follows: TGCGCCAGCAGCCGATCGCCCAGGGGACAAGCTTTAACAGATACGCAGTATTTT.

The rearrangement links TRBV5-4 to TRBJ2-1, with TRBD2 matching over 11 bases. Germline trimming cut 0 bases from V and 15 bases from J; bases unmatched to any gene: 5. The germline gives CDR1 SGHNT, CDR2 YYREEE (reference sequence). CDR3 length: 13 amino acids. CDR3 DNA sequence: TGTGCCAGCAGCTTGGCACTAGCGGGGGAGGGGTTCTTC. This codes for CASSLALAGEGFF.

This clone appeared a few times. This chain joins TRBV7-8 and TRBJ1-2, with 7 bases that match TRBD1. Germline trimming cut 1 base from V and 6 bases from J; bases unmatched to any gene: 2. The CDR3 spans 13 residues. Germline CDR1 and CDR2: SGHVS and FQNEAQ. The CDR3 here is CASSLGQGHGYTF. The CDR3 DNA reads TGTGCCAGCAGCTTAGGACAGGGCCATGGCTACACCTTC.

The rearrangement uses TRBV11-2 and TRBJ1-2; the D gene is possibly TRBD1 (5 bases). Germline CDR1 SGHAT, CDR2 FQNNGV. Trimming left V 4 bases short and J 7 bases short, with 13 bases between. The CDR3 sequence is 13 residues long. In DNA, the CDR3 is TGTGCCAGCAGCTCCACAGGCCCTGGTGGCTACACCTTC. It encodes CASSSTGPGGYTF. The full variable domain, completed using reference TRBV11-2 and TRBJ1-2, is EAGVAQSPRYKIIEKRQSVAFWCNPISGHATLYWYQQILGQGPKLLIQFQNNGVVDDSQLPKDRFSAERLKGVDSTLKIQPAKLEDSAVYLCASSSTGPGGYTFGSGTRLTVV.

The genes are TRBV6-6 and TRBJ2-2; 9 positions agree with TRBD1. Trimming took 6 bases from V and 3 from J; bases not matched to a gene: 5. The CDR3 runs 15 residues. Germline assignment: CDR1 MNHNY and CDR2 SVGAGI (reference sequence). The CDR3 loop is CASRNRGLDTGELFF. The CDR3 nucleotides read TGTGCCAGCAGAAACAGGGGGCTTGACACCGGGGAGCTGTTTTTT.